This T cell receptor beta chain was documented in a study of T-cell memory formation after mild COVID-19. MiXCR was run by TCRdb on the 5' RACE reads, yielding one entry per CDR3 protein. Counted here are over 150,000 distinct CDR3 sequences, about 20% occurring once; the ten biggest clones make up more than 20%. The trim removed 3 bases at V and 6 bases at J, leaving 4 bases unmatched. The germline gives CDR1 SGDLS, CDR2 YYNGEE. The CDR3 is 15 amino acids. V is TRBV9 and J is TRBJ2-1; 12 nucleotides line up with TRBD2. This receptor was identified in an adult woman who had mild COVID-19 (a few samples of this study predate the infection). Cell type and time point are not known. Sequencing input: PBMCs or a T cell subset sorted from them (not recorded which). CDR3 loop: CASSDGLAGSNEQFF. The CDR3 nucleotides are TGTGCCAGCAGCGACGGACTAGCGGGGTCCAATGAGCAGTTCTTC.